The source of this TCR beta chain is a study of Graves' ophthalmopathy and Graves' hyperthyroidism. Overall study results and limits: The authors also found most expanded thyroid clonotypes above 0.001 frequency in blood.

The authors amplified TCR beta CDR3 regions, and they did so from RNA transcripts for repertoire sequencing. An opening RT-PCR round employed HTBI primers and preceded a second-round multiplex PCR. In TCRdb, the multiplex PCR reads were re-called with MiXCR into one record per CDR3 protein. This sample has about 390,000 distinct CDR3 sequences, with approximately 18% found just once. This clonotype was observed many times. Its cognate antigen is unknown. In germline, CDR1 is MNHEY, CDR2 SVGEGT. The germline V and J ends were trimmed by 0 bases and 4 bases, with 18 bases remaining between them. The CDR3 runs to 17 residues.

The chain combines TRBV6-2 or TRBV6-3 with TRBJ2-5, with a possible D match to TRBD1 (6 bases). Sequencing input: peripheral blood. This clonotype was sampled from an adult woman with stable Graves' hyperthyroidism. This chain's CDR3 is CASSYSIGRGDGETQYF. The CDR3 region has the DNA TGTGCCAGCAGTTACTCTATCGGCAGGGGCGATGGAGAGACCCAGTACTTC.